This T cell receptor (beta chain) comes out of a study of cytomegalovirus exposure and HLA in healthy donors. V lost 4 bases and J 2 bases, leaving 17 bases between the germline ends. CDR3 length: 16 residues. Germline lookup yields CDR1 SGHRS and CDR2 YFSETQ. The PCR had 60 Vbeta and 13 Jbeta primers. Profiled with immunoSEQ multiplex PCR; TCRdb holds only in-frame clones, not every one. The sample carries roughly 130,000 clones, nearly 85% recorded once. The receptor's source is a boy younger than 18 in good health and CMV-seronegative. V usage is TRBV5-1 and J usage is TRBJ2-3; D might be TRBD1 (7 bases). Specimen: PBMCs. The CDR3 DNA sequence: TGCGCCAGCAGCGCCGGAGGGGGACAGTCCACAGATACGCAGTATTTT. Translating it yields CASSAGGGQSTDTQYF.